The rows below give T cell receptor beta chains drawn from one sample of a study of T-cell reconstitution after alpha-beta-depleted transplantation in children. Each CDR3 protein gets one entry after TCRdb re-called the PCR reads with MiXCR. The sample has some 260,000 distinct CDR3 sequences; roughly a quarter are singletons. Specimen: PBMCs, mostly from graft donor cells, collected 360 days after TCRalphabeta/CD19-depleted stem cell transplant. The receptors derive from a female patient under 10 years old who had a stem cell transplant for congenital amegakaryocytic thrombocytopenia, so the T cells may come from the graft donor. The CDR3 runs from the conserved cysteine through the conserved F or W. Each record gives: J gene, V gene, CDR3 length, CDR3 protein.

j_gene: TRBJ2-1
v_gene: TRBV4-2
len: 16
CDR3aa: CASSQDPTSGSNEQFF

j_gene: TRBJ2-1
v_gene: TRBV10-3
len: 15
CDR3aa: CAISEGSGASNEQFF

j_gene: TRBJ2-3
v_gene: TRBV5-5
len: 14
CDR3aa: CASSHGQSTDTQYF

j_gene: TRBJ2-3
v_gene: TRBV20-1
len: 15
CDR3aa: CSARVRTSGIDTQYF

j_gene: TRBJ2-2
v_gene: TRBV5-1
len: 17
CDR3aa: CASSRLVGATNTGELFF

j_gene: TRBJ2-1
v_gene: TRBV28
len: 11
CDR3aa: CASIGNVRQFF

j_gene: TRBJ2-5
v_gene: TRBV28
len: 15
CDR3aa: CASRNLEGGWETQYF

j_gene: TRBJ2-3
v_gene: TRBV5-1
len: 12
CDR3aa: CASRLVSDTQYF

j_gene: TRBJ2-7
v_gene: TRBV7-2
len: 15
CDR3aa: CASSRQGALSYEQYF

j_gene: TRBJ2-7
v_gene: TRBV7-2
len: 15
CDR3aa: CASSFGIAGAYEQYF

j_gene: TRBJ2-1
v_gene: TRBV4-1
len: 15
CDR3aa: CASSQEQAGYNEQFF

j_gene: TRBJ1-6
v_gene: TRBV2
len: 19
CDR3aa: CASSEGRTYPASYNSPLHF

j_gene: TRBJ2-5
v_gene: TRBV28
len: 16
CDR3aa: CASSRHRGLSQETQYF

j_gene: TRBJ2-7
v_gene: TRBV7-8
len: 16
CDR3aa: CASSASLDTYPYEQYF

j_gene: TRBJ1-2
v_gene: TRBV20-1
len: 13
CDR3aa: CSAGTSFRDGYTF

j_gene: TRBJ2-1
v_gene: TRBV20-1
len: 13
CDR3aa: CSAMTGLRNEQFF

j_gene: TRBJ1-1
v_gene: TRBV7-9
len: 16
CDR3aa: CASSPLISPTGTEAFF

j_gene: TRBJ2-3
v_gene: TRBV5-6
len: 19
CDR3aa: CASSSLKTSGLLGADTQYF

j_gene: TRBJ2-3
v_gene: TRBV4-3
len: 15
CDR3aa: CASSQTGYRTDTQYF

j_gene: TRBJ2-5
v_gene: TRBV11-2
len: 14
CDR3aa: CASSRGVGQETQYF

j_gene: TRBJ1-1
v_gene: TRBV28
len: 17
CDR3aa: CASSTILQGPPATEAFF

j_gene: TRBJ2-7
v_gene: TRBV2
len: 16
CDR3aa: CASGRVWEFSSYEQYF

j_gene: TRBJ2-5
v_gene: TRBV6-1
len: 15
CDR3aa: CASRGASGSLETQYF

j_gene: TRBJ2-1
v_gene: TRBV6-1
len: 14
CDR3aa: CASSEDWAPNEQFF

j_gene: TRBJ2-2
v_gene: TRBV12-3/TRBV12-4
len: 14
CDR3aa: CASSSGFVTGELFF

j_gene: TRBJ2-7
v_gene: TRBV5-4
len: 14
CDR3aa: CASRAGPEAYEQYF

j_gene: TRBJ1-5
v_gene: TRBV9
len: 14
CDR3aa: CASSVGRGYQPQHF

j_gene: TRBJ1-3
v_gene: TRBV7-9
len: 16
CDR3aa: CASSPSDRVGGNTIYF

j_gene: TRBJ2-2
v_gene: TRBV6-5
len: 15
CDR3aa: CASSLGADPTGELFF

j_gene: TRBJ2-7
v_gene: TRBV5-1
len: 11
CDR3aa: CASKADGEQYF

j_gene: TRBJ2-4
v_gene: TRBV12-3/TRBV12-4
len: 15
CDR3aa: CASSLPSGTKNIQYF

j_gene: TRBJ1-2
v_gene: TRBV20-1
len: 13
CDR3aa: CSARVSGGYGYTF

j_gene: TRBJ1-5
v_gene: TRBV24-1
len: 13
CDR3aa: CATSDRGDQPQHF

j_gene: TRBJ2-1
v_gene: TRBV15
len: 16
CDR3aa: CATSRVGGMGRNEQFF

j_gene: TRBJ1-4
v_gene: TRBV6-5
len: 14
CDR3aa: CASSYGAGNQKLFF

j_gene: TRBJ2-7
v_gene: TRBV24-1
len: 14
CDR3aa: CATSETSGSREQYF

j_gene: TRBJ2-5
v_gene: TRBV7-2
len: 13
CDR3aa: CASSLDGLGTQYF

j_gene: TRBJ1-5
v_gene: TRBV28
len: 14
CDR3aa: CASSRAGSNQPQHF

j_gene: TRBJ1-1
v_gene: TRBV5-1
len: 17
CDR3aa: CASSRGTGPEMNTEAFF

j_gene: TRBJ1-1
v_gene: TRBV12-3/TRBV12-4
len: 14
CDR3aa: CASSFGGANTEAFF

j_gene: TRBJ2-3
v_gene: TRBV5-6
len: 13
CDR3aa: CASSLSSLDTQYF

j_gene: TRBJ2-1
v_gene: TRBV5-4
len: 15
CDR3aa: CASSLGRERLNEQFF

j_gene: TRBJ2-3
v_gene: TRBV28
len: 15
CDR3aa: CASKGTGMRTDTQYF

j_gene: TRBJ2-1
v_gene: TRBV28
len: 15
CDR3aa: CASSSTSGRGNEQFF

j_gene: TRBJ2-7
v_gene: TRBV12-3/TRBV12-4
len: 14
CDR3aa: CASSFLLADYEQYF

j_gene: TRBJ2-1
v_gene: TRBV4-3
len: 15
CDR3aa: CASSQESYPNNEQFF

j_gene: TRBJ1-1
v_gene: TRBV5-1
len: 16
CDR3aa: CASSLGPQGRNTEAFF

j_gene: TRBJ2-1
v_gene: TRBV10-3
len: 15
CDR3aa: CAIRDRDSSYNEQFF

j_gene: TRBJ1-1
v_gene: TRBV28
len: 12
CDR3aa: CASRRGGKGAFF

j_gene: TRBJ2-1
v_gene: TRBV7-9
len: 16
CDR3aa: CASTLDIGGAYNEQFF

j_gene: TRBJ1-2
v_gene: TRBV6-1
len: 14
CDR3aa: CASSRGQGNYGYTF

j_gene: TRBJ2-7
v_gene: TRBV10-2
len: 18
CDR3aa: CASSEPNRMTVYSYEQYF

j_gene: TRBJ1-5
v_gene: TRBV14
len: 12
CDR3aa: CASSPLSWAQHF

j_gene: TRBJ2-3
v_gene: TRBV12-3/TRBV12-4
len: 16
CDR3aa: CASSLTQGGSTDTQYF

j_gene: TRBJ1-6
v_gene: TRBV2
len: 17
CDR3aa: CASKRGREGSYNSPLHF

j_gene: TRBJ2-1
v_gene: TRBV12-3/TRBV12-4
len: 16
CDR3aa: CASSARQGRGNDEQFF

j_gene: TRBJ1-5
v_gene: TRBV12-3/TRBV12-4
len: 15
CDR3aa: CASSLGGTSNQPQHF

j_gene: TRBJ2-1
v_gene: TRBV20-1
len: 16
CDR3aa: CSARDEWQGARNEQFF

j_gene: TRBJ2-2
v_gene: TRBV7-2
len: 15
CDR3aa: CASSPRGKNTGELFF